These 22 T cell receptor beta chains were sequenced from one sample in a study of T cells in localized non-small cell lung cancer. Profiled with immunoSEQ multiplex PCR; TCRdb holds only in-frame clones, not every one. The table lists over 850 clones, approximately 32% of them singletons, with approximately 19% in the top ten. This material consisted of normal lung tissue next to the tumor, taken before any cancer treatment. Every receptor here comes from a male donor at least 60 years old with stage I lung adenocarcinoma.

The chain is built from TRBV28 and TRBJ2-4; perhaps TRBD2 as D (7 bases). With 6 bases removed from V and 6 bases from J, the gap between germline ends came to 18 bases. The CDR3 consists of 15 residues. Germline CDR1 MDHEN, CDR2 SYDVKM. CDR3 in amino acids: CASRRGAAGINIQYF. DNA for the CDR3: TGTGCCAGCAGGAGGGGGGCAGCGGGAATAAACATTCAGTACTTC.

This clone has a handful of counts. The V gene is TRBV9, the J gene TRBJ2-1; D gene ambiguous. Per germline, CDR1 SGDLS and CDR2 YYNGEE. The CDR3 runs 12 residues. Between the trimmed V and J ends, which lost 4 bases and 10 bases, there was a span of 12 bases. For the CDR3, the DNA is TGTGCCAGCAGCTTAAGGCAGGACGAGCAGTTCTTC. Its translation is CASSLRQDEQFF.

There are a few counts of this clone. The chain's CDR3 is CASSIGSSYGYTF. CDR3 DNA: TGTGCCAGTAGTATCGGGAGCTCCTATGGCTACACCTTC. The chain recombines TRBV19 with TRBJ1-2; D remains unclear. This CDR3 is built from 13 residues. V was clipped by 3 bases and J by 4 bases, with 9 bases between them. CDR1 and CDR2 (germline): LNHDA, SQIVND (reference sequence).

The chain employs TRBV9 and TRBJ1-3; D is ambiguous. V was trimmed by 5 bases and J by 0 bases, leaving 12 bases between them. The CDR3 covers 15 residues. Germline V gives CDR1 SGDLS, CDR2 YYNGEE. DNA of the CDR3: TGTGCCAGCAGTGGGTTAGGGAACTCTGGAAACACCATATATTTT. As protein: CASSGLGNSGNTIYF.

CDR3 coding DNA: TGTGCCAGCAGCTTGGGACTGGCCACAGATACGCAGTATTTT. Translating gives CASSLGLATDTQYF. This sequence joins TRBV11-3 and TRBJ2-3, with D perhaps TRBD2 (6 bases). The CDR3 covers 14 residues. CDR1 and CDR2 from the germline V gene are SGHNT and YENEEA. V was clipped by 3 bases and J by 2 bases, with 9 bases between them.

The genes are TRBV28 and TRBJ1-1, with D possibly matching TRBD1 (5 bases). The CDR3 contains 14 residues. Trimming left V 7 bases short and J 4 bases short, with 16 bases between. Germline V lookup: CDR1 MDHEN, CDR2 SYDVKM. DNA of the CDR3: TGTGCCAGCAAATCGACCGGGGGAAGCACTGAAGCTTTCTTT. Translation gives CASKSTGGSTEAFF.

The chain uses TRBV28 and TRBJ2-7; 8 bases map to TRBD2. CDR3 length equals 14 residues. V shed 11 bases and J 3 bases; nucleotides not matched to a gene: 12. Per germline, CDR1 MDHEN and CDR2 SYDVKM. CDR3 DNA: TGTGCCTCATCTCCCGGGACTAGTCTCTACGAGCAGTACTTC. Translated: CASSPGTSLYEQYF.

This chain connects TRBV9 to TRBJ1-1, with D maybe TRBD1 (6 bases). Looked up from germline, CDR1 is SGDLS and CDR2 is YYNGEE. V lost 5 bases, J lost 0 bases, and 17 bases lay in between. The CDR3 length is 16 residues. CDR3 in amino acids: CASSEQGGGMNTEAFF. For the CDR3, the DNA is TGTGCCAGCAGTGAGCAAGGGGGAGGAATGAACACTGAAGCTTTCTTT. Full variable domain (remainder filled in from reference TRBV9 and TRBJ1-1): DSGVTQTPKHLITATGQRVTLRCSPRSGDLSVYWYQQSLDQGLQFLIQYYNGEERAKGNILERFSAQQFPDLHSELNLSSLELGDSALYFCASSEQGGGMNTEAFFGQGTRLTVV.

This clone is deemed medium-sized. The J gene is TRBJ2-1, the V gene TRBV11-3, with no clear D. The CDR3 runs 15 residues. Trimming shortened V by 4 bases and J by 2 bases, and 12 bases separated the two germline ends. Germline-derived CDR1 and CDR2 are SGHNT and YENEEA. In DNA, the CDR3 is TGTGCCAGCAGCTACACACAATACGCCTACAATGAGCAGTTCTTC. The encoded protein is CASSYTQYAYNEQFF.

This chain uses TRBV19 with TRBJ2-5; 7 bases map to TRBD2. CDR3 length equals 16 residues. V lost 3 bases, J lost 5 bases, and 12 bases stayed unmatched. Germline CDR1 LNHDA, CDR2 SQIVND (reference sequence). As DNA, the CDR3 is TGTGCCAGTAGTATTTACGGGGGGTCTCGACCGGAGACCCAGTACTTC. Translation gives CASSIYGGSRPETQYF.

This clone came up a few times. The chain joins TRBV11-3 to TRBJ2-7, with TRBD1 matching 7 bases. This CDR3 is 14 amino acids long. Per germline, CDR1 SGHNT and CDR2 YENEEA. Trimming at V came to 4 bases and at J to 3 bases, leaving 6 bases not matched to a gene. The CDR3 loop reads CASSSRQGVYEQYF. CDR3 coding DNA: TGTGCCAGCAGCTCAAGACAGGGCGTCTACGAGCAGTACTTC.

This clone was seen a handful of times. This chain joins TRBV6-8 and TRBJ1-2; weak D call: TRBD1 (6 bases). In germline, CDR1 is MNHGY, CDR2 SAAAGT. The CDR3 contains 14 residues. The V gene lost 6 bases and the J gene lost 8 bases, with 19 bases spanning the gap. CDR3 in amino acids: CASSDKGGIYGYTF. The CDR3 region has the DNA TGTGCCAGCAGCGATAAGGGGGGGATCTACGGCTACACCTTC.

The chain carries TRBV28 and TRBJ2-3, with D unclear. V dropped 3 bases and J dropped 0 bases, with 16 bases sitting between them. CDR1 and CDR2 from the germline V gene are MDHEN and SYDVKM. CDR3 size: 17 residues. The CDR3 coding sequence is TGTGCCAGCAGTTTCCCACTGACTGACACTAGCACAGATACGCAGTATTTT. This codes for CASSFPLTDTSTDTQYF.

By share, this clone ranks as large. The chain carries TRBV11-3 and TRBJ2-3; TRBD2 aligns across 10 bases. The CDR3 covers 17 residues. Germline CDR1 and CDR2: SGHNT and YENEEA. V trimming: 4 bases; J trimming: 7 bases; junction bases outside the gene matches: 14. This CDR3 reads CASSSQASGGALNTQYF. CDR3 DNA: TGTGCCAGCAGCTCCCAGGCGAGCGGGGGGGCTTTAAATACGCAGTATTTT.

The rearrangement uses TRBV28 and TRBJ1-2; a possible D gene is TRBD1 (5 bases). The germline gives CDR1 MDHEN, CDR2 SYDVKM. Trimming shortened V by 1 base and J by 5 bases, and 17 bases separated the two germline ends. CDR3 length: 16 amino acids. CDR3 protein: CASSLLGQGDQYGYTF. In nucleotides, the CDR3 is TGTGCCAGCAGTTTATTGGGGCAGGGTGATCAGTATGGCTACACCTTC.

The gene calls are TRBV9 and TRBJ2-7; 10 bases match TRBD1. The V segment lost 7 bases and the J segment 5 bases; nucleotides outside the gene matches: 6. The CDR3 totals 13 residues. CDR1 is SGDLS and CDR2 is YYNGEE in the germline V gene. The CDR3 DNA reads TGTGCCAGCCGGGACAGGGGTCCGCACGAGCAGTACTTC. Its translation: CASRDRGPHEQYF.

Relative to its sample, this clone is medium-sized. CDR3 in amino acids: CASSQPDSAGLYEQYF. CDR3 DNA sequence: TGTGCCAGCAGCCAACCGGACTCGGCAGGCCTCTACGAGCAGTACTTC. The V call is TRBV11-3, the J call TRBJ2-7, with D possibly matching TRBD2 (5 bases). The germline CDR1 and CDR2 sequences are SGHNT and YENEEA. The CDR3 is 16 residues long. Trimming shortened V by 5 bases and J by 3 bases, and 20 bases separated the two germline ends.

The chain couples TRBV6-8 to TRBJ1-4, with 7 bases matching TRBD1. Germline values: CDR1 MNHGY, CDR2 SAAAGT. J was trimmed by 5 bases and V by 5 bases; bases with no gene match: 8. The CDR3 loop spans 15 amino acids. The CDR3 DNA reads as TGTGCCAGCAGTCGGACAGGAGGAGTAAATGAAAAACTGTTTTTT. Amino acids: CASSRTGGVNEKLFF.

Here the CDR3 DNA reads TGTGCCAGCAGCCAATTGCGGGGAATCGAGACCCAGTACTTC. Protein sequence: CASSQLRGIETQYF. The chain joins TRBV14 to TRBJ2-5; possibly TRBD2 for D (6 bases). The CDR3 loop spans 14 amino acids. V dropped 2 bases and J dropped 5 bases, with 12 bases sitting between them. The germline CDR1 and CDR2 sequences are SGHDN and FVKESK.

There are a few counts of this clone. V is TRBV6-8 and J is TRBJ1-3, with 8 nucleotides matching TRBD1. The CDR3 contains 16 residues. After removal of 8 bases from V and 2 bases from J, the junction contained 11 bases not matched to a gene. CDR1 and CDR2 (germline): MNHGY, SAAAGT. The CDR3 DNA follows: TGTGCCAGCTGTCGACAGGGGAGCTCAACTGGAAACACCATATATTTT. Protein product: CASCRQGSSTGNTIYF.

The chain employs TRBV6-8 and TRBJ1-1; D uncertain. Germline values: CDR1 MNHGY, CDR2 SAAAGT. V dropped 5 bases and J dropped 10 bases, with 14 bases sitting between them. The CDR3 is 12 amino acids. As DNA, the CDR3 is TGTGCCAGCAGTCCCTCCGGGATGCGAGCTTTCTTT. Amino acids: CASSPSGMRAFF.

In this sample, this clone turned up once. This chain connects TRBV19 to TRBJ2-2; D is undetermined. Trimming cost V 5 bases and J 4 bases, with 5 bases left between them. CDR3 length equals 12 residues. The germline V gene has CDR1 LNHDA and CDR2 SQIVND (reference sequence). The CDR3 reads CASSSLTGELFF. The CDR3 nucleotides are TGTGCCAGTAGTTCCCTCACCGGGGAGCTGTTTTTT.